A single sample is the source of the 8 T cell receptor beta chains below, sequenced in a study of blood T cell repertoires in COVID-19. Sequencing used immunoSEQ multiplex PCR; TCRdb keeps in-frame clones, though not all of them. Here the sample spans 210,000 or so clones, 84% being singletons. Sequencing was done on a sample of peripheral blood. Receptor source: a woman between 50 and 59 years old with active or convalescent COVID-19.

V usage is TRBV3-1 (or the pseudogene TRBV3-2) and J usage is TRBJ1-2, with D tentatively TRBD1 (5 bases). The CDR3 extends over 15 amino acids. The germline gives CDR1 LGHDT, CDR2 YNNKEL (reference sequence). The V and J ends lost 0 bases and 8 bases respectively, with 16 bases between them. As DNA, the CDR3 is TGTGCCAGCAGCCAAGATATGGGAGGGCGGGGCGGCTACACCTTC. Translating it yields CASSQDMGGRGGYTF.

The chain links TRBV28 to TRBJ2-2, with 7 bases fitting TRBD1. The V and J ends lost 6 bases and 6 bases, in that order; junction bases with no gene match: 7. Germline V gene data show CDR1 as MDHEN and CDR2 as SYDVKM. The CDR3 contains 14 residues. The CDR3 DNA reads as TGTGCCAGCAGGCGACAGGGTGGATCCGGGGAGCTGTTTTTT. The encoded protein is CASRRQGGSGELFF.

This rearrangement joins TRBV3-1 (or the pseudogene TRBV3-2) to TRBJ2-5, with 8 bases lining up with TRBD1. CDR3 size: 17 residues. With 2 bases clipped from V and 5 bases from J, the junction kept 13 bases outside the gene matches. Per germline, CDR1 LGHDT and CDR2 YNNKEL (reference sequence). The CDR3 is CASSQRMGQAARETQYF. CDR3 bases: TGTGCCAGCAGCCAAAGGATGGGACAGGCCGCACGGGAGACCCAGTACTTC.

The chain links TRBV10-1 to TRBJ2-3; D gene ambiguous. This CDR3 region has 15 residues. V was pared by 5 bases and J by 1 base, with 13 bases between. Germline V gene lookup returns CDR1 WNHNN and CDR2 SYGVQD (reference sequence). This CDR3 is CASSSEALGTDTQYF. CDR3 nucleotides: TGCGCCAGCAGTTCAGAGGCCCTTGGCACAGATACGCAGTATTTT.

The V and J genes are TRBV5-1 and TRBJ2-1; 13 bases are shared with TRBD2. Germline CDR1 and CDR2: SGHRS and YFSETQ. This CDR3 is 16 amino acids long. The ends lost 1 base at V and 4 bases at J; junction bases unmatched: 2. CDR3 nucleotides: TGCGCCAGCAGCTTGTTGACTAGCGGGGGGTACAATGAGCAGTTCTTC. This encodes CASSLLTSGGYNEQFF.

V and J are TRBV21-1 and TRBJ2-7; the DNA was not used to check the table's D call, TRBD2. TRBV21-1 is a known pseudogene. This CDR3 has 16 residues. CDR3 loop: CASSKDAAGGVYEQYV. The CDR3 DNA reads TGTGCCAGCAGCAAAGATGCAGCGGGGGGCGTCTACGAGCAGTACGTC.

In its sample, this clone was seen once. J is TRBJ2-7 and V is TRBV6-6, with D perhaps TRBD1 (5 bases). The V gene's germline CDR1 is MNHNY and CDR2 SVGAGI (reference sequence). This CDR3 has 12 amino acids. V lost 2 bases and J lost 4, with 6 bases in between. DNA of the CDR3: TGTGCCAGCAGTTACGACAGTTACGAGCAGTACGTC. Amino acids: CASSYDSYEQYV.

This sequence joins TRBV5-1 and TRBJ1-3; no definite D call. CDR1 SGHRS and CDR2 YFSETQ come from the germline V gene. This CDR3 is 14 amino acids long. Between the trimmed V and J ends, which lost 0 bases and 8 bases, there was a span of 12 bases. The DNA of the CDR3 is TGCGCCAGCAGCTTGGCCTCGGGTGTGGACACCATATATTTT. As protein: CASSLASGVDTIYF.